Presented here are 18 T cell receptor beta chains from one specimen sequenced in a study of CD8 T cells in Susac syndrome. After extraction with the RNeasy kit, roughly 0.5 to 1 ug of the RNA was reverse transcribed using random hexamers. Using its own MiXCR run on the immunoSEQ multiplex PCR reads, TCRdb lists one record per CDR3 protein. The sample carries about 400,000 distinct CDR3 sequences, around 85% recorded once. The sample comprised CD8+ T cells from PBMCs. These receptors were taken from a human donor with multiple sclerosis.

V and J are TRBV10-2 and TRBJ2-3; tentative D call: TRBD2 (5 bases). Germline CDR1 is WSHSY and CDR2 is SAAADI. CDR3 size: 11 residues. The V end was cut by 7 bases, the J end by 11 bases, with 13 bases between. The CDR3 sequence: CASTPIRGQYF. DNA for the CDR3: TGCGCCAGCACCCCCATACGGGGGCAGTATTTT.

The chain uses TRBV4-2 and TRBJ2-3; 7 bases are shared with TRBD2. This CDR3 has 16 residues. From germline, CDR1 is LGHNA and CDR2 YNFKEQ. Trimming removed 0 bases from V and 1 base from J; junction bases left unmatched: 4. CDR3 nucleotide sequence: TGTGCCAGCAGCCAAGAGGCGGCGGGGGGCACAGATACGCAGTATTTT. It yields the protein CASSQEAAGGTDTQYF.

The genes are TRBV25-1 and TRBJ1-4, with D tentatively TRBD1 (6 bases). Per the germline V gene, CDR1 is MGHDK and CDR2 is SYGVNS. Trimming took 2 bases from V and 4 from J, leaving 17 bases between them. This CDR3 has 17 amino acids. The CDR3 protein is CASSELGTTGHNEKLFF. Written as DNA, the CDR3 is TGTGCCAGCAGTGAACTAGGCACGACAGGCCATAATGAAAAACTGTTTTTT.

V usage is TRBV29-1 and J usage is TRBJ2-1; 7 bases map to TRBD2. CDR3 size: 15 residues. V lost 0 bases and J lost 4; bases outside the gene matches: 6. Germline lookup yields CDR1 SQVTM and CDR2 ANQGSEA. As DNA, the CDR3 is TGCAGCGTTGAAGATCCTAGCGGAAGATACAATGAGCAGTTCTTC. It yields the protein CSVEDPSGRYNEQFF.

This chain connects TRBV20-1 to TRBJ1-2, with D possibly TRBD1 on 5 matching bases. V lost 7 bases and J lost 0, with 15 bases in between. The CDR3 covers 14 residues. Germline loops: CDR1 DFQATT, CDR2 SNEGSKA (reference sequence). In nucleotides, the CDR3 is TGCAGTGATTATCAGGGCGCGACTAACTATGGCTACACCTTC. It translates to CSDYQGATNYGYTF.

The chain has TRBV6-6 and TRBJ1-1, with no clear D. This CDR3 comprises 13 residues. CDR1 and CDR2 (germline): MNHNY, SVGAGI (reference sequence). V was clipped by 8 bases and J by 0 bases, with 10 bases between them. CDR3 sequence (DNA): TGTGCCAGCCGATGGACGGTGAACACTGAAGCTTTCTTT. It codes for CASRWTVNTEAFF.

Here the CDR3 reads CASSWPGGGSDTQYF. CDR3 DNA: TGTGCCAGCAGCTGGCCAGGAGGGGGCTCAGATACGCAGTATTTT. The gene calls are TRBV7-9 and TRBJ2-3, with a possible D match to TRBD1 (7 bases). V lost 4 bases and J 4 bases, leaving 15 bases between the germline ends. This CDR3 has 15 residues. The germline gives CDR1 SEHNR, CDR2 FQNEAQ (reference sequence).

The V call is TRBV3-1, the J call TRBJ1-1; D remains ambiguous. V lost 5 bases and J 3 bases, leaving 10 bases between the germline ends. Germline lookup yields CDR1 LGHDT and CDR2 YNNKEL (reference sequence). The CDR3 covers 13 residues. As DNA, the CDR3 is TGTGCCAGCAGCTCCTACAGTTACACTGAAGCTTTCTTT. It translates to CASSSYSYTEAFF.

CDR3 sequence (DNA): TGTGCCAGCAGTTTAAGTCTCGGAGACTCCCCATTGGGCGGGGAGCTGTTTTTT. It yields the protein CASSLSLGDSPLGGELFF. The chain joins TRBV12-3 or TRBV12-4 to TRBJ2-2, with D unclear. The CDR3 is 18 amino acids. Trimming cost V 2 bases and J 7 bases, with 23 bases left between them.

This clonotype was found a few times. DNA for the CDR3: TGTGCCAGCAGCTACGGGATCGCGAACACCGGGGAGCTGTTTTTT. Translating it yields CASSYGIANTGELFF. The gene calls are TRBV13 and TRBJ2-2, with D perhaps TRBD2 (5 bases). The CDR3 is made up of 15 amino acids. In germline, CDR1 is PRHDT, CDR2 FYEKMQ (reference sequence). The ends were cut back, 4 bases at V and 0 bases at J, with 9 bases in the middle. Drawing the rest from reference TRBV13 and TRBJ2-2, the complete variable domain is AAGVIQSPRHLIKEKRETATLKCYPIPRHDTVYWYQQGPGQDPQFLISFYEKMQSDKGSIPDRFSAQQFSDYHSELNMSSLELGDSALYFCASSYGIANTGELFFGEGSRLTVL.

The chain combines TRBV3-1 with TRBJ2-2; D gene ambiguous. This CDR3 region has 14 residues. CDR1 and CDR2 (germline): LGHDT, YNNKEL (reference sequence). V dropped 3 bases and J dropped 1 base, with 6 bases sitting between them. CDR3 nucleotide sequence: TGTGCCAGCAGCCACGAGGAGAACACCGGGGAGCTGTTTTTT. Its translation: CASSHEENTGELFF.

This clonotype was seen a handful of times. This chain joins TRBV12-3 or TRBV12-4 and TRBJ2-2, with D unclear. V was cut by 5 bases and J by 5 bases, with 12 bases left in between. The CDR3 sequence is 14 residues long. CDR3 coding DNA: TGTGCCAGCAGTAGGGTCTGGGGTACCGGGGAGCTGTTTTTT. It codes for CASSRVWGTGELFF.

This clonotype appeared a few times. J is TRBJ1-6 and V is TRBV6-1, with TRBD1 matching 7 bases. Germline CDR1 and CDR2: MNHNS and SASEGT. Trimming cost V 6 bases and J 4 bases; bases outside gene matches: 9. The CDR3 covers 16 residues. CDR3 nucleotide sequence: TGTGCCAGCAGCGATATGGACAGGTTGTATAATTCACCCCTCCACTTT. Translated, it gives CASSDMDRLYNSPLHF.

The chain is built from TRBV9 and TRBJ2-7; D gene unclear. V lost 0 bases and J lost 5, with 9 bases in between. The CDR3 loop spans 13 amino acids. Germline V CDR1 and CDR2: SGDLS, YYNGEE. The CDR3 coding sequence is TGTGCCAGCAGCGTAGAAGTAGCTAACGAGCAGTACTTC. This sequence encodes CASSVEVANEQYF.

The V and J genes are TRBV5-1 and TRBJ2-1, with D tentatively TRBD1 (5 bases). The CDR3 totals 16 residues. Trimming shortened V by 4 bases and J by 7 bases, and 21 bases separated the two germline ends. CDR1 and CDR2 (germline): SGHRS, YFSETQ. CDR3 amino acids: CASSQGRTVSGNEQFF. The CDR3 DNA reads TGCGCCAGCAGCCAGGGAAGGACCGTGAGTGGGAATGAGCAGTTCTTC. The variable domain in full, with the rest retrieved from reference TRBV5-1 and TRBJ2-1, is KAGVTQTPRYLIKTRGQQVTLSCSPISGHRSVSWYQQTPGQGLQFLFEYFSETQRNKGNFPGRFSGRQFSNSRSEMNVSTLELGDSALYLCASSQGRTVSGNEQFFGPGTRLTVL.

The chain's CDR3 is CSAHPLTEIYGYTF. Here the CDR3 DNA reads TGCAGTGCTCATCCCCTGACAGAGATCTATGGCTACACCTTC. The chain links TRBV20-1 to TRBJ1-2; D is possibly TRBD1 (5 bases). CDR1 and CDR2 (germline): DFQATT, SNEGSKA (reference sequence). Trimming cost V 5 bases and J 4 bases, with 17 bases left between them. This CDR3 region has 14 residues.

The chain couples TRBV21-1 to TRBJ2-5; the D call of TRBD2 is as the table states it, not checked on the DNA. TRBV21-1 is described as a pseudogene. CDR3 length equals 17 residues. DNA for the CDR3: TGTGCCAGCAGCCCATGCCCAGGCGCGGGAGGGAGGGAGACCCAGTACTTC. As protein: CASSPCPGAGGRETQYF.

The genes are TRBV2 and TRBJ2-7, with unresolved D. The CDR3 length is 12 residues. Germline CDR1 and CDR2: SNHLY and FYNNEI. The V end lost 6 bases, the J end lost 2 bases, and 8 bases lay between the germline ends. CDR3 nucleotides: TGTGCCAGCAGCGCGAATGCCTACGAGCAGTACTTC. Translating gives CASSANAYEQYF.